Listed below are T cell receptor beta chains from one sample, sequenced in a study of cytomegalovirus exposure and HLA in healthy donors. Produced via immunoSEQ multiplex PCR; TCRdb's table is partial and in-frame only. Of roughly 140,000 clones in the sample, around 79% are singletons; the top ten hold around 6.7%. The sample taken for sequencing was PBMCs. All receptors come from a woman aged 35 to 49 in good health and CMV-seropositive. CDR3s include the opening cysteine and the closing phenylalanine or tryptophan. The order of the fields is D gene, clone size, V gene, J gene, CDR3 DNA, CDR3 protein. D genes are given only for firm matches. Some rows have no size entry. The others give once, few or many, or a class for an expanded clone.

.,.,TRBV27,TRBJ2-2,TGTGCCAGCAGTTTAGTTAACGGCAGGGTCCACACCGGGGAGCTGTTTTTT,CASSLVNGRVHTGELFF
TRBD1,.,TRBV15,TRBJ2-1,TGTGCCACCAGCAACCGACAGGGGGCGTACAATGAGCAGTTCTTC,CATSNRQGAYNEQFF
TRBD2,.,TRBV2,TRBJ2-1,TGTGCCAGCAGAGCGGGGGGGTGGGTGGATGAGCAGTTCTTC,CASRAGGWVDEQFF
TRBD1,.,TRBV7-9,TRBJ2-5,TGTGCCAGCAGCTACCAGGGGGCGAGGGAGACCCAGTACTTC,CASSYQGARETQYF
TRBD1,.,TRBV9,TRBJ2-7,TGTGCCAGCAGCGTCACAGGGGGCCACTCCTACGAGCAGTACTTC,CASSVTGGHSYEQYF
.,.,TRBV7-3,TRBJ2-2,TGTGCCAGCAGCTGGGGAGAGTGGACCGGGGAGCTGTTTTTT,CASSWGEWTGELFF
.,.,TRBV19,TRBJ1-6,TGTGCCACTACCGGAGGGTATAATTCACCCCTCCACTTT,CATTGGYNSPLHF
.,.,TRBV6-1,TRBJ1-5,TGCGCCAGCAGTGAAGGAGAGCAAGCAAAGCCCCAGCATTTT,CASSEGEQAKPQHF
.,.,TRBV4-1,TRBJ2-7,TGCGCCAGCAGCCAAGAAACGGCGGTAGTCTACGAGCAGTACTTC,CASSQETAVVYEQYF
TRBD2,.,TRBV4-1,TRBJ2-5,TGCGCCAGCAGCCAAGATACACTAGCGGGGGGAGAGACCCAGTACTTC,CASSQDTLAGGETQYF
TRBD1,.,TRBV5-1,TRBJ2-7,TGCGCCAGCAGCTATCTCACTCAGGGGGCGCCTGAATACGAGCAGTACTTC,CASSYLTQGAPEYEQYF
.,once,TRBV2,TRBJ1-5,TGTGCCAGCAGTTCTTTGGCAGGCTCGGAGCCCCAGCATTTT,CASSSLAGSEPQHF
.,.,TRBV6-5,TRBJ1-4,TGTGCCAGCAGTTACTCTGGCAGGACTAATGAAAAACTGTTTTTT,CASSYSGRTNEKLFF
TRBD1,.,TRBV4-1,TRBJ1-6,TGCGCCAGCAGCCTATCCGGGACAGGGAATTCACCCCTCCACTTT,CASSLSGTGNSPLHF
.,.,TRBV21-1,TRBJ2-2,TGTGCCAGCGATCCTCGGACAGGGCTTACCGGGGAGCTGTTTTTT,CASDPRTGLTGELFF
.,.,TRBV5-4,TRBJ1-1,TGTGCCAGCAGGGAAGACAGGAACACTGAAGCTTTCTTT,CASREDRNTEAFF
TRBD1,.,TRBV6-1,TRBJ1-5,TGTGCCAGCAGTGAACAGGGGGCACGGAATCAGCCCCAGCATTTT,CASSEQGARNQPQHF
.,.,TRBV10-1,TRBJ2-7,TGCGCCAGCAGTGAGTCGATAGGGGGAGTGCAGTACTTC,CASSESIGGVQYF
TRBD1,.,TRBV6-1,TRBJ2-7,TGTGCCAGCAGTGTGGAACCTCCGGGACAGACACACTACGAGCAGTACTTC,CASSVEPPGQTHYEQYF
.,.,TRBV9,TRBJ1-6,TGTGCCAGCAGCGTAAGTGGGGCCAGCACCTATAATTCACCCCTCCACTTT,CASSVSGASTYNSPLHF
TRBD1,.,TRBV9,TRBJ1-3,TGTGCCAGCAGCGGAACAGGGGGCTCTGGAAACACCATATATTTT,CASSGTGGSGNTIYF
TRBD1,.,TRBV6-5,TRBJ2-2,TGTGCCAGCAGTACCAGAATGGACAGGTCCGGGGAGCTGTTTTTT,CASSTRMDRSGELFF
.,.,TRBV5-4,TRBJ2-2,TGTGCCAGCAGCCCTTGGGGGGGCGTGAGCACCGGGGAGCTGTTTTTT,CASSPWGGVSTGELFF
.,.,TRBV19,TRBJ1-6,TGTGCCAGTAGTTCTCAGGAGGACCCCTATAATTCACCCCTCCACTTT,CASSSQEDPYNSPLHF
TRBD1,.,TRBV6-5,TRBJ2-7,TGTGCCAGCAAGGGACAGGGTCTACGAGTATTCGAGCAGTACTTC,CASKGQGLRVFEQYF
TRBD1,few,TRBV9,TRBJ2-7,TGTGCCAGCAGCGTAGGGACAGGAGTCTCCTACGAGCAGTACTTC,CASSVGTGVSYEQYF
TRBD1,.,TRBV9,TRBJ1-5,TGTGCCAGCAGCGTAGGGCAGGGGGGAAGCAATCAGCCCCAGCATTTT,CASSVGQGGSNQPQHF
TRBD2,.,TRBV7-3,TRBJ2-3,TGTGCCAGCAGCAGCGGGGGGGGAATCACAGATACGCAGTATTTT,CASSSGGGITDTQYF
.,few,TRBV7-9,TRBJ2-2,TGTGCCAGCAGCCATACCCCCTGGGGCAACACCGGGGAGCTGTTTTTT,CASSHTPWGNTGELFF
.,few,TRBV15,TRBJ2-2,TGTGCCACCAGCAGACCGAAGGGGGTAAACACCGGGGAGCTGTTTTTT,CATSRPKGVNTGELFF
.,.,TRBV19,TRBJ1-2,TGTGCCAGTGCACAGGTTCAGGGGTGGAACTATGGCTACACCTTC,CASAQVQGWNYGYTF
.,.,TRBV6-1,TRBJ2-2,TGTGCCAGCAGTGATTGGGGGGTTACGAACACCGGGGAGCTGTTTTTT,CASSDWGVTNTGELFF
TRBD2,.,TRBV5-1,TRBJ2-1,TGCGCCAGCAGATCCATGACTAGCGGGGCGTACAATGAGCAGTTCTTC,CASRSMTSGAYNEQFF
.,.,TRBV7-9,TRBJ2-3,TGTGCCAGCAGCTTAGGTGGCGGGTTGGGCACAGATACGCAGTATTTT,CASSLGGGLGTDTQYF
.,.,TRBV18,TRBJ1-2,TGTGCCAGCTCAGCCGACAGTAACTATGGCTACACCTTC,CASSADSNYGYTF
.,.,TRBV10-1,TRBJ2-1,TGCGCCAGCAGTGACCCGGAGTCGGGGGATGAGCAGTTCTTC,CASSDPESGDEQFF
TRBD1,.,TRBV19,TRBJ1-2,TGTGCCAGTAGACTGCAGGGACAGGGGACATATGGCTACACCTTC,CASRLQGQGTYGYTF
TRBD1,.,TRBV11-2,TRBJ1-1,TGTGCCAGCTCGATTACAGGGGGGAGCACTGAAGCTTTCTTT,CASSITGGSTEAFF
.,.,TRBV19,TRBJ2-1,TGTGCCAGTAGTATCATCGGGGCCTACAATGAGCAGTTCTTC,CASSIIGAYNEQFF
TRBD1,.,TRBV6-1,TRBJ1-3,TGTGCCAGCAGTGAACGACGACAGGGAACTGGAAACACCATATATTTT,CASSERRQGTGNTIYF
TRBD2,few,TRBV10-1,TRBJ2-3,TGCGCCAGCAGAAGACTAGCGGGGGCCTCCCCGACCGCAGGTACGCAGTATTTT,CASRRLAGASPTAGTQYF